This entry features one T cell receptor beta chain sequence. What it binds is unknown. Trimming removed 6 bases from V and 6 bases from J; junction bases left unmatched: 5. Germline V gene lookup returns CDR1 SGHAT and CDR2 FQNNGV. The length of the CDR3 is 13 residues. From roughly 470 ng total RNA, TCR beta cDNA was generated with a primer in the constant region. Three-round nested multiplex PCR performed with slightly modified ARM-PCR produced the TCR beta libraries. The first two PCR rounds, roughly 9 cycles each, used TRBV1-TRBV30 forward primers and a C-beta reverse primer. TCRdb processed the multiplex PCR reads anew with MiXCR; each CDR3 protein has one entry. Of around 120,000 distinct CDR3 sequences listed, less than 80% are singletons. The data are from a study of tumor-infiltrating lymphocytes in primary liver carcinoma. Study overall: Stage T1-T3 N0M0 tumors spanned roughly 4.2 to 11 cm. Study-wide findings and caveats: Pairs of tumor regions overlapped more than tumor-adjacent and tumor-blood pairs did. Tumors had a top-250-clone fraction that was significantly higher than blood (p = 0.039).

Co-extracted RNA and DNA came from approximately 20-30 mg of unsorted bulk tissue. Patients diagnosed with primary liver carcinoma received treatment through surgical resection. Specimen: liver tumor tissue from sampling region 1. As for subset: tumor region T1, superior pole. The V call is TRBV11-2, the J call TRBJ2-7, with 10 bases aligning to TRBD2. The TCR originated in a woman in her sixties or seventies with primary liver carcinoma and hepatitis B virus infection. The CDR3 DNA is TGTGCCAGCAGTCTGCTAGCGGGAGCCGAGCAGTACTTC. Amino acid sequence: CASSLLAGAEQYF.